Sequencing of this T cell receptor beta chain was carried out in a study of cytomegalovirus exposure and HLA in healthy donors. Study summary: Samples from HLA-typed donors yielded about 80 million unique TCRs in an early data release.

Study conclusions and caveats: Productive status was seen about 87% or about 30% of the time for most TCR beta V segments in an earlier analysis. It was reported that the classifier diagnosed cytomegalovirus status with high specificity and sensitivity in both the original and validation cohorts.

Germline CDR1 reads ENHRY; CDR2 reads SYGVKD. The CDR3 totals 13 residues. The V end was cut by 0 bases, the J end by 4 bases, with 6 bases between. Regarding this clone: As yet, its antigen is unknown.

With 60 Vbeta and 13 Jbeta primers, the PCR was carried out. Assay: immunoSEQ multiplex PCR; the TCRdb copy retains only in-frame clones and omits some. This repertoire includes about 190,000 clones. The source of this sequence is a woman aged 25 to 39 in good health and CMV-seropositive. The specimen was PBMCs. The genes are TRBV10-3 and TRBJ1-2; D remains unclear. CDR3 coding DNA: TGTGCCATCAGTGAGTCACGGAGCTATGGCTACACCTTC. It specifies CAISESRSYGYTF.